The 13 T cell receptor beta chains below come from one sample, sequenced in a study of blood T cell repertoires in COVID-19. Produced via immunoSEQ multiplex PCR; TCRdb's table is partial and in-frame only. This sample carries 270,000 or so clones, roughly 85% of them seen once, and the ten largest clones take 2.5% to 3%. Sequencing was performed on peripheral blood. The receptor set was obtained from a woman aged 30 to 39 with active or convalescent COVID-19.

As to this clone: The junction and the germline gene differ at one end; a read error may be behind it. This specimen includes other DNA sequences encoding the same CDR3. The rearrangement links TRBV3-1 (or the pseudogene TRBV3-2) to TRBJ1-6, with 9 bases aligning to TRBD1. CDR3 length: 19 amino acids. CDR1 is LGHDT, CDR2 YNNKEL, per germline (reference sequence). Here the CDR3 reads CASSQEGPIGTGNNSPLHF. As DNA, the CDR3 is TGTGCCAGCAGCCAAGAGGGGCCCATAGGGACAGGGAATAATTCACCCCTCCATTTT.

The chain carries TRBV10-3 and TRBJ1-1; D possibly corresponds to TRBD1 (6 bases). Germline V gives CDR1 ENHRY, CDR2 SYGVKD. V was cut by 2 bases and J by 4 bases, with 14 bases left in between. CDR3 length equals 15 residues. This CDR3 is CAISEIGGGGTEAFF. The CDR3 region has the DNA TGTGCCATCAGTGAGATAGGGGGTGGGGGCACTGAAGCTTTCTTT.

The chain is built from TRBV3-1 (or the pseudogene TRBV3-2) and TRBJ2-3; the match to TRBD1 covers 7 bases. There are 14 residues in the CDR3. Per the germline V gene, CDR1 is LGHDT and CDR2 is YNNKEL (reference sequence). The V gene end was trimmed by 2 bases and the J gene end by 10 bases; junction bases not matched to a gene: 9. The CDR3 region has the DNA TGTGCCAGCAGCCAACAGGGCCGACAGGGACCGCAGTATTTT. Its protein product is CASSQQGRQGPQYF.

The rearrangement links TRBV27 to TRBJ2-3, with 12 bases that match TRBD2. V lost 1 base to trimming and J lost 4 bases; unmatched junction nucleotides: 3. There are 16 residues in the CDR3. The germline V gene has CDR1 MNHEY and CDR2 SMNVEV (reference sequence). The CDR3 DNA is TGTGCCAGCAGTTTATTGCTAGCGGGGGGGCCAGATACGCAGTATTTT. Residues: CASSLLLAGGPDTQYF.

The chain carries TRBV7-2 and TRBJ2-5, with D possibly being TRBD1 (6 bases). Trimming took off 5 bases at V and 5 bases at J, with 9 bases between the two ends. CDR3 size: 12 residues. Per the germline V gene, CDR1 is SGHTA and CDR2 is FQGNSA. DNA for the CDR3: TGTGCCAGCAGCACAGGGTGGGAGACCCAGTACTTC. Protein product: CASSTGWETQYF. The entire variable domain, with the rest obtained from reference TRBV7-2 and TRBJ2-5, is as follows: GAGVSQSPSNKVTEKGKDVELRCDPISGHTALYWYRQSLGQGLEFLIYFQGNSAPDKSGLPSDRFSAERTGGSVSTLTIQRTQQEDSAVYLCASSTGWETQYFGPGTRLLVL.

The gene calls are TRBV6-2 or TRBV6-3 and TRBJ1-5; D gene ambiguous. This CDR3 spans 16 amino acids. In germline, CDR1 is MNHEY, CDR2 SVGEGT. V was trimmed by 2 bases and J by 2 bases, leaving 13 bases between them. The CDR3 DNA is TGTGCCAGCAGTTACCCGTCCATACGAGGCAATCAGCCCCAGCATTTT. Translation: CASSYPSIRGNQPQHF.

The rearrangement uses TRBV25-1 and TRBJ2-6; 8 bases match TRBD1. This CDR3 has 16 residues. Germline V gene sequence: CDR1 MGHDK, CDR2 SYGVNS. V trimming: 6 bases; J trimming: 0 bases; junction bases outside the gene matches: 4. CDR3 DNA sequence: TGTGCCAGCAGCGCGGACAGGGCCTCTGGGGCCAACGTCCTGACTTTC. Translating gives CASSADRASGANVLTF.

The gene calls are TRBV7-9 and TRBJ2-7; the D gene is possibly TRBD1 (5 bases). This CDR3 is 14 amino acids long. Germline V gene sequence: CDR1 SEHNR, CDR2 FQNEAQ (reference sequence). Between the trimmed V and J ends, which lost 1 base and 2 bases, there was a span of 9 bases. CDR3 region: CASSLEGRAYEQYF. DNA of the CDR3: TGTGCCAGCAGCTTAGAGGGGCGCGCCTACGAGCAGTACTTC.

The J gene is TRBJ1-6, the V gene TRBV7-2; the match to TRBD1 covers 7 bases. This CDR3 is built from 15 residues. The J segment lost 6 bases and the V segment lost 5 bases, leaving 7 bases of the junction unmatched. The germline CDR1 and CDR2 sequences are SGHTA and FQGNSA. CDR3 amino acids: CASSLGGSGNSPLHF. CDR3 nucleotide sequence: TGTGCCAGCAGCCTAGGGGGCTCGGGTAATTCACCCCTCCACTTT.

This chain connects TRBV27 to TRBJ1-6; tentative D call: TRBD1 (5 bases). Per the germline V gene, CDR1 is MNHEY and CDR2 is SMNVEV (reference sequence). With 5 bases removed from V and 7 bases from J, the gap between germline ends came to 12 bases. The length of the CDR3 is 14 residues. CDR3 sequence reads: CASSLPGDNSPLHF. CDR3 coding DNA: TGTGCCAGCAGTCTCCCGGGGGACAATTCACCCCTCCACTTT.

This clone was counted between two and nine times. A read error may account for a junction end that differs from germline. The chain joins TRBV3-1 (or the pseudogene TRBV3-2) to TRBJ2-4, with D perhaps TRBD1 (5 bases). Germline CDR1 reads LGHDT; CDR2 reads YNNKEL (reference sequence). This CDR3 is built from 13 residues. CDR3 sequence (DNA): TGTGCCAGCCGCCAAGAAGGGGTGGACATTCAGTACTTC. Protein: CASRQEGVDIQYF.

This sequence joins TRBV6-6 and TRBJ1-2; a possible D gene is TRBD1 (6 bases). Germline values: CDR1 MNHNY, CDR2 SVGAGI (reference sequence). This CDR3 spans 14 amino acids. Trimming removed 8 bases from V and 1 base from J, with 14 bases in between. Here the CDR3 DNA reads TGTGCCAGCGACAGGTCGTTGGGTAACTATGGCTACACCTTC. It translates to CASDRSLGNYGYTF.

The CDR3 here is CASSPRTSGGQADTQYF. CDR3 bases: TGTGCCAGCAGCCCTCGGACTAGCGGGGGCCAAGCAGATACGCAGTATTTT. The chain uses TRBV6-2 or TRBV6-3 and TRBJ2-3, with TRBD2 matching 13 bases. CDR1 and CDR2 (germline): MNHEY, SVGEGT. Trimming at V came to 6 bases and at J to 4 bases, leaving 10 bases not matched to a gene. This CDR3 spans 17 amino acids.